One and the same sample provided the 7 T cell receptor beta chains below, sequenced in a study of cytomegalovirus exposure and HLA in healthy donors. Amplification used 60 Vbeta primers and 13 Jbeta primers. Sequencing used immunoSEQ multiplex PCR; TCRdb keeps in-frame clones, though not all of them. Counted here are roughly 180,000 clones, over 65% occurring once; the ten biggest clones make up approximately 1.4%. Sequences were obtained from PBMCs. Receptor source: a young man in good health and CMV-seronegative.

This chain links TRBV6-1 with TRBJ2-7, with a tentative D call TRBD1 (5 bases). The CDR3 consists of 13 residues. CDR1 and CDR2 from the germline V gene are MNHNS and SASEGT. Trimming stripped 5 bases from V and 3 bases from J, with 11 bases between. Written as DNA, the CDR3 is TGTGCCAGCAGTCCTGGACAAGACTACGAGCAGTACTTC. It is translated as CASSPGQDYEQYF.

This clone was counted only a few times. The rearrangement uses TRBV11-2 and TRBJ1-1; D ambiguous. Germline assignment: CDR1 SGHAT and CDR2 FQNNGV. This CDR3 is built from 13 residues. The ends were cut back, 0 bases at V and 4 bases at J, with 6 bases in the middle. CDR3 nucleotide sequence: TGTGCCAGCAGCTTAGATCGCGGCACTGAAGCTTTCTTT. This sequence encodes CASSLDRGTEAFF.

The chain uses TRBV6-6 and TRBJ2-7; maybe TRBD1 (7 bases). Germline CDR1 reads MNHNY; CDR2 reads SVGAGI (reference sequence). V was clipped by 6 bases and J by 5 bases, with 20 bases between them. The CDR3 is 15 amino acids. The CDR3 DNA sequence: TGTGCCAGCAGGGCGGGACAGCCAACTCCCCACGAGCAGTACTTC. It translates to CASRAGQPTPHEQYF.

With respect to this clone: Mismatch with germline at one junction end may stem from a read error. This chain uses TRBV7-9 with TRBJ2-7; D is unresolved. The CDR3 sequence is 11 residues long. Germline V gene data show CDR1 as SEHNR and CDR2 as FQNEAQ (reference sequence). CDR3 amino acids: CSSSSYYEQYF. The CDR3 DNA reads as TGTTCCAGCAGCTCGTACTACGAGCAGTACTTC. Drawing the rest from reference TRBV7-9 and TRBJ2-7, the complete variable domain is DTGVSQNPRHKITKRGQNVTFRCDPISEHNRLYWYRQTLGQGPEFLTYFQNEAQLEKSRLLSDRFSAERPKGSFSTLEIQRTEQGDSAMYLCSSSSYYEQYFGPGTRLTVT.

The J gene is TRBJ2-7, the V gene TRBV5-5; tentative D call: TRBD1 (6 bases). Germline V gene data show CDR1 as SGHKS and CDR2 as YYEKEE (reference sequence). CDR3 length: 15 amino acids. Deletions cut 6 bases from V and 0 bases from J, with 16 bases between. This CDR3 is CASNLQTGFSYEQYF. The CDR3 bases are TGTGCCAGCAACCTTCAGACAGGCTTCTCCTACGAGCAGTACTTC. Complete variable domain (other parts from reference TRBV5-5 and TRBJ2-7): DAGVTQSPTHLIKTRGQQVTLRCSPISGHKSVSWYQQVLGQGPQFIFQYYEKEERGRGNFPDRFSARQFPNYSSELNVNALLLGDSALYLCASNLQTGFSYEQYFGPGTRLTVT.

The chain is built from TRBV27 and TRBJ1-1, with a weak D call TRBD1 (5 bases). The CDR3 extends over 14 amino acids. Germline lookup yields CDR1 MNHEY and CDR2 SMNVEV (reference sequence). V was trimmed by 4 bases and J by 4 bases, leaving 13 bases between them. The CDR3 DNA reads as TGTGCCAGCAGTTCCGGACAAAGGCGCACTGAAGCTTTCTTT. Its protein product is CASSSGQRRTEAFF.

Many counts were recorded for this clone. The genes are TRBV7-2 and TRBJ1-4; D remains unclear. The CDR3 sequence is 14 residues long. The V gene lost 0 bases and the J gene lost 3 bases, with 5 bases spanning the gap. Germline V gene sequence: CDR1 SGHTA, CDR2 FQGNSA. This CDR3 reads CASSLARANEKLFF. The CDR3 region has the DNA TGTGCCAGCAGCTTAGCACGCGCTAATGAAAAACTGTTTTTT. Variable domain in full (rest from reference TRBV7-2 and TRBJ1-4): GAGVSQSPSNKVTEKGKDVELRCDPISGHTALYWYRQSLGQGLEFLIYFQGNSAPDKSGLPSDRFSAERTGGSVSTLTIQRTQQEDSAVYLCASSLARANEKLFFGSGTQLSVL.